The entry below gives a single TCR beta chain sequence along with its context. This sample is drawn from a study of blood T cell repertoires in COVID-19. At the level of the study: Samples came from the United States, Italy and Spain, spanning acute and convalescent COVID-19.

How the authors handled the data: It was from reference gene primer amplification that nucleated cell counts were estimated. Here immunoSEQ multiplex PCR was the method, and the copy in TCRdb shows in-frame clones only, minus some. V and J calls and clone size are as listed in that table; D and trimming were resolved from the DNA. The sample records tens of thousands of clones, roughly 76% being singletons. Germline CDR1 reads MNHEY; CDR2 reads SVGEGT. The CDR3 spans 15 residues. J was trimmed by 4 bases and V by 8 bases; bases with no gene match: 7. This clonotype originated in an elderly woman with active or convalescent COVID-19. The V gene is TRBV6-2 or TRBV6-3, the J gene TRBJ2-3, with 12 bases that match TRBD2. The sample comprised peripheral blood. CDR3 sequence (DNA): TGTGCCAGCGGCCCGGGACTAGCGGGTTCAGATACGCAGTATTTT. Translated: CASGPGLAGSDTQYF.